This T cell receptor (beta chain) originates from a study of T cells after yellow fever vaccination. The overall study: Preparation of the low-cell-number fractions used SMART-Seq v4 Ultra Low Input. Study-level results: Contaminants from the bulk population, in the form of abundant clonotypes, could be found in FACS-sorted repertoires. Among primary-vaccination clones, most reappeared after the booster, at 96% for CD4 and 88% for CD8. Clonotypes found in both CD4 and CD8 compartments made up a small share.

This clonotype was detected ten times or more. No antigen is known for it. Germline lookup yields CDR1 DFQATT and CDR2 SNEGSKA (reference sequence). The CDR3 runs to 14 residues. Losses at the gene ends were 8 bases for V and 6 bases for J; bases not matched to a gene: 13. TCRdb reprocessed the 5' RACE reads via MiXCR and lists one record per CDR3 protein. The top ten hold roughly 1% of the sample, which has roughly 240,000 distinct CDR3 sequences, around 6.7% seen once. The input for sequencing was CD4+ T cells sorted from PBMCs, taken on the day of the yellow fever booster vaccination. The sequence was collected from a man aged 25-45 years who received the YFV17D yellow fever vaccine. The chain carries TRBV20-1 and TRBJ2-3; 8 positions match TRBD2. CDR3 amino acids: CSPTVGTRPDTQYF. The CDR3 DNA is TGCAGTCCGACCGTCGGGACTAGGCCCGATACGCAGTATTTT.